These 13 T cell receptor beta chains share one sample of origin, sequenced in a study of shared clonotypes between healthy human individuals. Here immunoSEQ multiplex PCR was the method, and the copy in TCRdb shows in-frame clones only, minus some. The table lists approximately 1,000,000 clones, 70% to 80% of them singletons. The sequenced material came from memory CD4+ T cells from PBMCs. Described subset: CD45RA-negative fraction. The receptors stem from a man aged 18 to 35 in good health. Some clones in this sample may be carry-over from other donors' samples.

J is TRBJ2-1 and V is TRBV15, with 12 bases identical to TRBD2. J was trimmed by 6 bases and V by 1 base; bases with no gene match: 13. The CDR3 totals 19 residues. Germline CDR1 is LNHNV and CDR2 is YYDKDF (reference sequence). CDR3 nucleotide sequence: TGTGCCACCAGCAGAGTCCTGACTAGCGGGAGTACAGGGGGCAATGAGCAGTTCTTC. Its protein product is CATSRVLTSGSTGGNEQFF.

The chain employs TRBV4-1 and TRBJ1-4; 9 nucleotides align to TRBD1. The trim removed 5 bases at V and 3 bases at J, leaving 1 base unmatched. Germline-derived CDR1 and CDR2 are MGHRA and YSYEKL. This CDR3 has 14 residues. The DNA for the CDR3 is TGCGCCAGCAGCTGGACAGGGGCTAATGAAAAACTGTTTTTT. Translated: CASSWTGANEKLFF.

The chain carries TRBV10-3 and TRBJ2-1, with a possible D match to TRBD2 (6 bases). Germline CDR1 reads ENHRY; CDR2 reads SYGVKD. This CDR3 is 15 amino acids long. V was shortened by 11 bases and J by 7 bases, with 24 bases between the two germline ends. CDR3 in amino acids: CAVQPRVEGYNEQFF. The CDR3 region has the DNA TGTGCCGTTCAACCTCGGGTGGAGGGATATAATGAGCAGTTCTTC.

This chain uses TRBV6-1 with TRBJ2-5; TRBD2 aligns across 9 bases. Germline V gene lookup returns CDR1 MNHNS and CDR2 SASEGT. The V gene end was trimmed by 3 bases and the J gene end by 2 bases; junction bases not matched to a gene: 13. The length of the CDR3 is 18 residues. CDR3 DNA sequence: TGTGCCAGCAGTGAGATGGGACTAGCAAGGGTAACGCAAGAGACCCAGTACTTC. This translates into CASSEMGLARVTQETQYF.

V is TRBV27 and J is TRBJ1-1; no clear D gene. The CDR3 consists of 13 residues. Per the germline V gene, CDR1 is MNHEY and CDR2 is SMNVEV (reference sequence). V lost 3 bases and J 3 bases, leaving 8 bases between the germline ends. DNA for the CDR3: TGTGCCAGCAGTTTCCCCACGTACACTGAAGCTTTCTTT. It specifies CASSFPTYTEAFF.

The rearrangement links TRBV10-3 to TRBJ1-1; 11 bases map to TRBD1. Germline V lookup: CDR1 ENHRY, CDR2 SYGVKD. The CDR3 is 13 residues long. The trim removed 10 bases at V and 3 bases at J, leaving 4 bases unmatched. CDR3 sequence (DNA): TGTGCCACCTTGGGACAGGGGGACACTGAAGCTTTCTTT. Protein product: CATLGQGDTEAFF.

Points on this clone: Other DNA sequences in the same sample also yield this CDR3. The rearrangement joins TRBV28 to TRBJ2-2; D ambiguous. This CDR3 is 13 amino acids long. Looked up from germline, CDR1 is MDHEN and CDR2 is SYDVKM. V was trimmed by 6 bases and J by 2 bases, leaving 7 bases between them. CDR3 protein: CASRGPNTGELFF. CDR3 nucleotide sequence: TGTGCCAGCAGAGGACCCAACACCGGGGAGCTGTTTTTT.

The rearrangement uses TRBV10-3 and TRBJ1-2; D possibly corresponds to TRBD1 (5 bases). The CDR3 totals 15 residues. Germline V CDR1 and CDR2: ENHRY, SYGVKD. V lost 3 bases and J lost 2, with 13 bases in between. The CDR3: CAISEGVIHNYGYTF. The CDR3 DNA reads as TGTGCCATCAGTGAAGGGGTGATTCACAACTATGGCTACACCTTC.

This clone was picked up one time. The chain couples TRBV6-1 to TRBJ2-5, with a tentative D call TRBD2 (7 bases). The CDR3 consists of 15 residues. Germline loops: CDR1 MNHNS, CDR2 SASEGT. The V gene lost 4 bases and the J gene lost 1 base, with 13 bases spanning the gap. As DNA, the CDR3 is TGTGCCAGCAGTGTGGGGGGGCGACGCCAAGAGACCCAGTACTTC. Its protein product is CASSVGGRRQETQYF.

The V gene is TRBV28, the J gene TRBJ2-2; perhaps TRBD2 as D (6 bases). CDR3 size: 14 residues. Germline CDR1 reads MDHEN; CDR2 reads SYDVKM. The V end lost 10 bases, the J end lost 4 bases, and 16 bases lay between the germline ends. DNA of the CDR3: TGTGCCACCACCGCGAGGGGAGGCACCGGGGAGCTGTTTTTT. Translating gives CATTARGGTGELFF. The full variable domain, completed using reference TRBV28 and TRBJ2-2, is DVKVTQSSRYLVKRTGEKVFLECVQDMDHENMFWYRQDPGLGLRLIYFSYDVKMKEKGDIPEGYSVSREKKERFSLILESASTNQTSMYLCATTARGGTGELFFGEGSRLTVL.

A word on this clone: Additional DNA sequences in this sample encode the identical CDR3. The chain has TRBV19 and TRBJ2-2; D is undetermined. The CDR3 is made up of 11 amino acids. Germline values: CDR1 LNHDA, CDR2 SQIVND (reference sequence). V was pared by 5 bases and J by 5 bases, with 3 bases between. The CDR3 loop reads CASSPTGELFF. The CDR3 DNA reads TGTGCCAGTAGTCCTACCGGGGAGCTGTTTTTT.

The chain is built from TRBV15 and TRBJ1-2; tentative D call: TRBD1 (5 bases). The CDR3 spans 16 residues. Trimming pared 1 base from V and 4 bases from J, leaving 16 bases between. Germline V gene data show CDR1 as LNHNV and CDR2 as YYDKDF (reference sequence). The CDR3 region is CATSRVGTRGGYGYTF. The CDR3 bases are TGTGCCACCAGCAGAGTAGGGACGAGGGGAGGCTATGGCTACACCTTC.

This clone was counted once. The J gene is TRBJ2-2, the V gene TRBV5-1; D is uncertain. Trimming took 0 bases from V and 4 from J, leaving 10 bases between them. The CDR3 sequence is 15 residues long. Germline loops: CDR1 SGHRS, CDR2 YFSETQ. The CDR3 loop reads CASSLGSFSTGELFF. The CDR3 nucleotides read TGCGCCAGCAGCTTGGGAAGTTTCAGCACCGGGGAGCTGTTTTTT.